Listed below are T cell receptor beta chains from one sample, sequenced in a study of cytomegalovirus exposure and HLA in healthy donors. Sequencing used immunoSEQ multiplex PCR; TCRdb keeps in-frame clones, though not all of them. The data contain about 120,000 clones, less than 70% of them singletons. What was sequenced was PBMCs. These TCRs come from a woman in her 30s in good health and CMV-seronegative. Both conserved end residues are part of each CDR3. Each record gives: J gene, D gene, clone size, V gene, CDR3 DNA, CDR3 protein. The D gene is left open where the match is weak. Clone sizes are given selectively: once, few, many, or a class where the clone is expanded.

>TRBJ2-7|.|.|TRBV27
TGTGCCAGCGGGAACAGGATTCAATTCCCCTACGAGCAGTACTTC
CASGNRIQFPYEQYF
>TRBJ1-2|TRBD1|.|TRBV7-9
TGTTCCACCGTAAGGGACAGCAAAAGCCACACCTTC
CSTVRDSKSHTF
>TRBJ2-1|.|.|TRBV11-3
TGTGCCAGCAGCTACTATAGCGTAAATGAGCAGTTCTTC
CASSYYSVNEQFF
>TRBJ1-3|.|.|TRBV6-5
TGTGCCAGCAGTGATTACTACTCTGGAAACACCATATATTTT
CASSDYYSGNTIYF
>TRBJ2-7|TRBD2|.|TRBV7-9
TGTGCCAGCAGTGGGGGAGGGCCTTACGAGCAGTACTTC
CASSGGGPYEQYF
>TRBJ2-7|.|.|TRBV6-1
TGTGCCAGCAGCCAGAGAGGAGTCTCCTACGAGCAGTACTTC
CASSQRGVSYEQYF
>TRBJ2-7|TRBD1|.|TRBV28
TGTGCCAGCAGTTCCCCGGACAGGAGCTACGAGCAGTACTTC
CASSSPDRSYEQYF
>TRBJ2-1|.|few|TRBV5-8
TGTGCCAGCAGCTTTGGGGGCCCGTACAATGAGCAGTTCTTC
CASSFGGPYNEQFF
>TRBJ2-1|.|once|TRBV6-1
TGTGCCAGCAGTGAAGCGGTCAGGGGAGGGAATGAGCAGTTCTTC
CASSEAVRGGNEQFF
>TRBJ2-1|TRBD2|few|TRBV9
TGTGCCAGCAGCGAGCGGGAGGGCCCTCGGAATGAGCAGTTCTTC
CASSEREGPRNEQFF
>TRBJ1-1|.|.|TRBV27
TGTGCCAGCAGAACAGGGAACACTGAAGCTTTCTTT
CASRTGNTEAFF
>TRBJ1-5|TRBD1|.|TRBV5-6
TGTGCCAGCAGCTCGACAGGGCTGAATCAGCCCCAGCATTTT
CASSSTGLNQPQHF
>TRBJ2-7|.|.|TRBV19
TGTGCCAGTAGTATAACAGCGGCCGGCTACGAGCAGTACTTC
CASSITAAGYEQYF
>TRBJ2-7|TRBD2|.|TRBV10-3
TGTGCCATCAGTGCTGGACTAGCGGGAGGACCCTACGAGCAGTACTTC
CAISAGLAGGPYEQYF
>TRBJ2-3|.|few|TRBV9
TGTGCCAGCAGCGCCGCGCTAGCGTCAGATACGCAGTATTTT
CASSAALASDTQYF
>TRBJ2-7|.|.|TRBV7-2
TGTGCCAGCAGCTTAGGTTCCAGGGGTCTCTACGAGCAGTACTTC
CASSLGSRGLYEQYF
>TRBJ2-7|.|.|TRBV28
TGTGCCAGCAGTTACAGACGTTTCGACCACGAGCAGTACTTC
CASSYRRFDHEQYF
>TRBJ2-7|.|.|TRBV21-1
TGTGCCAGCAGCTACTGTCTAGGACAGGGGAAGTACGAGCAGTACTTC
CASSYCLGQGKYEQYF
>TRBJ1-1|.|.|TRBV4-3
TGCGCCAGCAGCCAAGATATTCGGTCCACTGAAGCTTTCTTT
CASSQDIRSTEAFF
>TRBJ1-3|.|.|TRBV5-1
TGCGCCAGCAGCTTGGCCCCAGGGGCAGACACCATATATTTT
CASSLAPGADTIYF
>TRBJ2-7|TRBD1|.|TRBV2
TGTGCCAGCAGTGGCGACAGGGACCACCTTTCCTACGAGCAGTACTTC
CASSGDRDHLSYEQYF
>TRBJ1-1|.|once|TRBV2
TGTGCCAGCAGTGAAACAACAGTCAACACTGAAGCTTTCTTT
CASSETTVNTEAFF